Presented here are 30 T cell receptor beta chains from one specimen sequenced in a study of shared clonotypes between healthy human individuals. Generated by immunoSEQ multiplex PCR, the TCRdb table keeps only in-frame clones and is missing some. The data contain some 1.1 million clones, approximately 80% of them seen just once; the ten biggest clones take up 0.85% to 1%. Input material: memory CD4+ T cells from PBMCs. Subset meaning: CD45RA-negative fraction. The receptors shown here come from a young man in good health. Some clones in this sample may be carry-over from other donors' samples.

CDR3 amino acids: CASSPRSGYSYNEQFF. DNA for the CDR3: TGTGCCAGCTCACCACGGAGCGGGTACTCCTACAATGAGCAGTTCTTC. The chain couples TRBV18 to TRBJ2-1; D is perhaps TRBD2 (6 bases). Germline V gene lookup returns CDR1 KGHSH and CDR2 LQKENI. The CDR3 spans 16 residues. V was clipped by 1 base and J by 0 bases, with 10 bases between them.

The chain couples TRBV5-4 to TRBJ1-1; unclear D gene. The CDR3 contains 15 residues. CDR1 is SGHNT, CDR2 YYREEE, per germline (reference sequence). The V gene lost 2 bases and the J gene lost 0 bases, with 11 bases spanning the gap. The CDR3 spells CASSFPAEMNTEAFF. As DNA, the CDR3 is TGTGCCAGCAGCTTTCCGGCAGAGATGAACACTGAAGCTTTCTTT.

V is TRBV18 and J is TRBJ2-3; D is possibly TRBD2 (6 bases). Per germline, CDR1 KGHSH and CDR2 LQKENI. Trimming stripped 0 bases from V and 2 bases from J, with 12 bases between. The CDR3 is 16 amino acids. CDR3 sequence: CASSPPGSGPTDTQYF. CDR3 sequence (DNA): TGTGCCAGCTCACCACCCGGTAGCGGCCCCACAGATACGCAGTATTTT.

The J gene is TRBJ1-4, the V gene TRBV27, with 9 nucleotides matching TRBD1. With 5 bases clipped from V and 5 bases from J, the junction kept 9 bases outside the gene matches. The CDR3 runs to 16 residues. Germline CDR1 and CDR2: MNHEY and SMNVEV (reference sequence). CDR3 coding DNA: TGTGCCAGCAGTCAATACTCCGGGACAGGGAATGAAAAACTGTTTTTT. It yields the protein CASSQYSGTGNEKLFF.

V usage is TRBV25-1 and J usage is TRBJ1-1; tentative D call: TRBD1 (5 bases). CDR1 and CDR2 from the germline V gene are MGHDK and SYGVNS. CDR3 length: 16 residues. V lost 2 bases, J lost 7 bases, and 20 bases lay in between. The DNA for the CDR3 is TGTGCCAGCAGTGAACCCACTGGGAGGGGAAGGGATGAAGCTTTCTTT. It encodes CASSEPTGRGRDEAFF.

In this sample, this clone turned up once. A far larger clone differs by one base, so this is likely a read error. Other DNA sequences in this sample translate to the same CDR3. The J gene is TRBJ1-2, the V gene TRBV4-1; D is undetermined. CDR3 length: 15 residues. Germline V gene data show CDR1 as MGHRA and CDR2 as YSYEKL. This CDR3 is CASSQPIQRTYGYTF. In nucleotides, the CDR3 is TGCGCCAGTAGCCAACCTATACAGAGGACGTATGGCTACACCTTC.

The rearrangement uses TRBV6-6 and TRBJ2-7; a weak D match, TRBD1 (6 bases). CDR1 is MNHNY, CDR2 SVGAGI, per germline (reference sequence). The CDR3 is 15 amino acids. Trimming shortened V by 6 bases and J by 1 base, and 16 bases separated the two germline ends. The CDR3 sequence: CASSPQQGPSYEQYF. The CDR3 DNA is TGTGCCAGCAGCCCCCAACAGGGTCCATCCTACGAGCAGTACTTC.

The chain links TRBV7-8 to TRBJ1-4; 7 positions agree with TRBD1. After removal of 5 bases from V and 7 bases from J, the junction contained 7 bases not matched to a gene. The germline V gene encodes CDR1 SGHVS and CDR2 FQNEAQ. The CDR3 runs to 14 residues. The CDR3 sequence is CASSTLPGGEKLFF. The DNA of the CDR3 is TGTGCCAGCAGCACCCTCCCAGGGGGTGAAAAACTGTTTTTT.

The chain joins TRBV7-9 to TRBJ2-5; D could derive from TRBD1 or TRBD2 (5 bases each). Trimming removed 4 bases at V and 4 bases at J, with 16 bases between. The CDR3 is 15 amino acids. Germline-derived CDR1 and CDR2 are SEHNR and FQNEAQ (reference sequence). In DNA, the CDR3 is TGTGCCAGCAGCTCCCTGGGGGAGTCCGGAGAGACCCAGTACTTC. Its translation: CASSSLGESGETQYF.

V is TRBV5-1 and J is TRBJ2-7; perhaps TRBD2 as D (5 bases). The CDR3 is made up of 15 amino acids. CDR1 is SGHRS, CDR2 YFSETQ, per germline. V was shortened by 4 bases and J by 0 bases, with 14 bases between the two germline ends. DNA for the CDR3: TGCGCCAGCAGCCCCCGGCCTGGGAGCTCCTACGAGCAGTACTTC. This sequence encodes CASSPRPGSSYEQYF.

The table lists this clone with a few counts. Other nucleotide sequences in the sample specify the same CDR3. In DNA form, the CDR3 reads TGTGCCAGCAGTTCCCCAGGCGGGCGGGGCACAGATACGCAGTATTTT. Translating it yields CASSSPGGRGTDTQYF. The chain is built from TRBV28 and TRBJ2-3; D perhaps matches TRBD2 (5 bases). V dropped 4 bases and J dropped 1 base, with 15 bases sitting between them. In germline, CDR1 is MDHEN, CDR2 SYDVKM. This CDR3 region has 16 residues.

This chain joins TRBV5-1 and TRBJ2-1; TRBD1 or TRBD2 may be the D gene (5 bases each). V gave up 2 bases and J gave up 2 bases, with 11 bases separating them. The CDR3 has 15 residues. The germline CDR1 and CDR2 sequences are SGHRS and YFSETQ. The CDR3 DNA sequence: TGCGCCAGCAGCTTCTTAGGGACCACCTACAATGAGCAGTTCTTC. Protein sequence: CASSFLGTTYNEQFF.

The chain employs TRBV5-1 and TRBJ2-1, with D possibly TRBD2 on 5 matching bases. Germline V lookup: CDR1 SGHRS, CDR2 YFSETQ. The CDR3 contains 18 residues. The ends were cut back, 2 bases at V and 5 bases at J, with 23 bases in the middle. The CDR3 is CASSFRTSSVPPNNEQFF. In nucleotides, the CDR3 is TGCGCCAGCAGCTTTCGGACTTCTTCGGTCCCCCCTAACAATGAGCAGTTCTTC.

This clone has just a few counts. The CDR3 loop reads CATPLTGATTEAFF. The CDR3, as DNA: TGTGCCACCCCATTGACAGGGGCGACCACTGAAGCTTTCTTT. The chain carries TRBV6-5 and TRBJ1-1, with 8 bases matching TRBD1. The germline V gene encodes CDR1 MNHEY and CDR2 SVGAGI. V shed 10 bases, J shed 4 bases, and the junction held 11 bases outside the gene matches. This CDR3 has 14 residues.

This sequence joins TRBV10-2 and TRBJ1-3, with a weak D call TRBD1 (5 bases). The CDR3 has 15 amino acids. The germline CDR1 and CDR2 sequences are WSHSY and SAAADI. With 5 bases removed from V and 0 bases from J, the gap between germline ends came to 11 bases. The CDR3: CASSPQGPSGNTIYF. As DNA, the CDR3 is TGCGCCAGCAGTCCCCAGGGACCCTCTGGAAACACCATATATTTT.

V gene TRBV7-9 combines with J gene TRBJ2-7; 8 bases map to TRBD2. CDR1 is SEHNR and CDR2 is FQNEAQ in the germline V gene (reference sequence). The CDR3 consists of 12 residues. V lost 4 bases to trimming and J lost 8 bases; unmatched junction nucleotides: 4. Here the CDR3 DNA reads TGTGCCAGCAGCTCGAGCGGGAGCAAGCAGTACTTC. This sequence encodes CASSSSGSKQYF.

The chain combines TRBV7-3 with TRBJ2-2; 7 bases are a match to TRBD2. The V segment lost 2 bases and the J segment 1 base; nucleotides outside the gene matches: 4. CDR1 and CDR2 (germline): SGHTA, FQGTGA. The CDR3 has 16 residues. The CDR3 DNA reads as TGTGCCAGCAGCTTATACGGGGGGAGGAACACCGGGGAGCTGTTTTTT. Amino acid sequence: CASSLYGGRNTGELFF.

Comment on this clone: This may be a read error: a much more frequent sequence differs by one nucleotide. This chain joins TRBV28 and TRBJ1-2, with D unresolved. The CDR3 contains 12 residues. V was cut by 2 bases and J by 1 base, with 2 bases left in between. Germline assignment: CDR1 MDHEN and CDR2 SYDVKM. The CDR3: CASSLVNYGYTF. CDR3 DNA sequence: TGTGCCAGCAGTTTAGTTAACTATGGCTACACCTTC.

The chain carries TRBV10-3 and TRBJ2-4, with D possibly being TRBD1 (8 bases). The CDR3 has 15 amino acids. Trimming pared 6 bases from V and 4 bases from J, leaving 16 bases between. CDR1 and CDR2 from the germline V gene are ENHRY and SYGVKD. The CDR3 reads CAISSPQGGKNIQYF. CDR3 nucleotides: TGTGCCATCAGCTCACCACAGGGGGGGAAAAACATTCAGTACTTC.

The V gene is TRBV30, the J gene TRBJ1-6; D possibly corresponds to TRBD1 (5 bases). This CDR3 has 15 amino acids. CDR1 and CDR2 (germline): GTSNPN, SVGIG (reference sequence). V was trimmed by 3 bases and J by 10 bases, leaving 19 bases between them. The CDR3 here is CAWSRSGTVGSPLHF. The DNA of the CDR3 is TGTGCCTGGAGCCGATCAGGGACGGTTGGGTCACCCCTCCACTTT.

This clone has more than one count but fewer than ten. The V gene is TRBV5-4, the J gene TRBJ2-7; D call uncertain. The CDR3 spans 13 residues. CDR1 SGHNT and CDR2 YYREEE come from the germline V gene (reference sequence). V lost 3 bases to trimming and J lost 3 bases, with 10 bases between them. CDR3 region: CASSSQTNYEQYF. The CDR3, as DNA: TGTGCCAGCAGCTCCCAGACCAACTACGAGCAGTACTTC.

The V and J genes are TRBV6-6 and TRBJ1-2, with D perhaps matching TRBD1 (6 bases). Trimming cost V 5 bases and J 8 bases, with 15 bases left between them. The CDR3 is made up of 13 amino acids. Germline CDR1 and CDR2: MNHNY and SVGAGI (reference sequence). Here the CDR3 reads CASSNTGPRGYTF. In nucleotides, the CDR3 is TGTGCCAGCAGTAACACAGGGCCCCGGGGCTACACCTTC.

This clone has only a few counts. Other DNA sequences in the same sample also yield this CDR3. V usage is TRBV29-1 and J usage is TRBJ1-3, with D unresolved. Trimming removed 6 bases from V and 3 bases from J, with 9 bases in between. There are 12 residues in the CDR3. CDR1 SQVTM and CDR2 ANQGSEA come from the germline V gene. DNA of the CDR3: TGCAGCGTCGGTGGAGGTGGAAACACCATATATTTT. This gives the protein CSVGGGGNTIYF.

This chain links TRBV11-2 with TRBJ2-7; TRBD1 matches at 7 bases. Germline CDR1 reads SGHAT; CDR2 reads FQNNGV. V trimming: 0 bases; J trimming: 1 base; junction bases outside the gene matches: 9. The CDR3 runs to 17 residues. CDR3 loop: CASSLDWDRTRSYEQYF. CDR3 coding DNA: TGTGCCAGCAGCTTAGACTGGGACAGAACCCGATCCTACGAGCAGTACTTC. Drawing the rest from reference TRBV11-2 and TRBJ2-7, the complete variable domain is EAGVAQSPRYKIIEKRQSVAFWCNPISGHATLYWYQQILGQGPKLLIQFQNNGVVDDSQLPKDRFSAERLKGVDSTLKIQPAKLEDSAVYLCASSLDWDRTRSYEQYFGPGTRLTVT.

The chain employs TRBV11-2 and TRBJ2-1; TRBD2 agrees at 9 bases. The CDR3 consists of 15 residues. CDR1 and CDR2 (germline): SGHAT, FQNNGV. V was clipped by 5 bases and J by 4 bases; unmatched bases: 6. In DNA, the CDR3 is TGTGCCAGCAGCGCCGGGACTAGCCTGTACAATGAGCAGTTCTTC. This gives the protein CASSAGTSLYNEQFF.

CDR3 protein: CASSRGGMNYGYTF. The CDR3 nucleotides read TGTGCCAGCTCCAGAGGCGGTATGAACTATGGCTACACCTTC. The rearrangement links TRBV6-5 to TRBJ1-2; unclear D gene. From germline, CDR1 is MNHEY and CDR2 SVGAGI. V was clipped by 8 bases and J by 2 bases, with 15 bases between them. The CDR3 covers 14 residues.

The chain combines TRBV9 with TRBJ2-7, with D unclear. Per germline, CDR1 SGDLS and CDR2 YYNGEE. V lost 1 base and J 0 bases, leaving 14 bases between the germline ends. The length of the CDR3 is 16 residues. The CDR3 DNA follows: TGTGCCAGCAGCGTAACCTCGTCCCCAAGCTCCTACGAGCAGTACTTC. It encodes CASSVTSSPSSYEQYF.

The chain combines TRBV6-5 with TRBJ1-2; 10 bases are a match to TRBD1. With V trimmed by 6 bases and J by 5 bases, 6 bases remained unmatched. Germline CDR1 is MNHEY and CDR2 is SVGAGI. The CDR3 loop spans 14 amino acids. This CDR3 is CASSPDRGAYGYTF. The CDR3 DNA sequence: TGTGCCAGCAGCCCGGACAGGGGGGCATATGGCTACACCTTC.

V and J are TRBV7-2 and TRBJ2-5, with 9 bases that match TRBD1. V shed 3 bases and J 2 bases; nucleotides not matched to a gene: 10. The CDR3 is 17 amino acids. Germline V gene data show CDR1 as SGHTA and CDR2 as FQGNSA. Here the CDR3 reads CASSLRQGGGRQETQYF. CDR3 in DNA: TGTGCCAGCAGCTTGAGACAGGGGGGCGGCCGTCAAGAGACCCAGTACTTC.

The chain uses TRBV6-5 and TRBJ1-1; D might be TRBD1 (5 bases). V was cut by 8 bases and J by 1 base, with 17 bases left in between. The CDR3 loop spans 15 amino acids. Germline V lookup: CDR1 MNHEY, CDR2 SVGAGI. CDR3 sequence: CASRPRAMENTEAFF. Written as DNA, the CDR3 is TGTGCCAGCCGCCCCAGGGCCATGGAGAACACTGAAGCTTTCTTT.